This T cell receptor beta chain was found in a study of follicular helper T cells after annual influenza vaccination. Study-level results: ICOS+CD38+ cTfh clonality change tracked circulating plasmablast frequency change.

TCRB was sequenced at Survey level resolution. Clones were sequenced by immunoSEQ multiplex PCR, and TCRdb holds only the in-frame ones, with some missing. The profile covers approximately 6,500 clones, with 75% to 90% appearing a single time and roughly 0.81% taken by the ten largest. A word on this clone: The antigen is unknown.

Time point noted: 2015-2016 season, pre-vaccination. Excluded were substance abuse, HIV/AIDS, active cancer, immunomodulatory drugs and active illness. Between about 35 and 110 mL of blood was drawn per time point. The trim removed 4 bases at V and 3 bases at J, leaving 5 bases unmatched. CDR1 and CDR2 (germline): SGHNT, YYREEE (reference sequence). The CDR3 totals 15 residues. This chain links TRBV5-4 with TRBJ1-5; 9 positions agree with TRBD1. The input for sequencing was CXCR5- memory CD4+ T cells sorted from blood, taken on the day of influenza vaccination. The origin of this receptor is an adult who received the influenza vaccine. As DNA, the CDR3 is TGTGCCAGCAGCCGGGGACAGGGCGACAATCAGCCCCAGCATTTT. Translation gives CASSRGQGDNQPQHF.